A single sample is the source of the 23 T cell receptor beta chains below, sequenced in a study of cytomegalovirus exposure and HLA in healthy donors. This PCR relied on a set of 60 Vbeta primers and 13 Jbeta primers. TCRdb's table, derived via immunoSEQ multiplex PCR, lists solely in-frame clones and lacks some. The sample table includes about 210,000 clones. The material sequenced was PBMCs. The receptors originated from a woman under 40 in good health and CMV-seropositive.

The V call is TRBV28, the J call TRBJ2-7, with 9 bases matching TRBD1. This CDR3 is 14 amino acids long. CDR1 is MDHEN, CDR2 SYDVKM, per germline. J lost 3 bases, V lost 6 bases, and 6 bases had no gene match. The CDR3 DNA sequence: TGTGCCAGCAGGCTTGGACAGGGGAACTACGAGCAGTACTTC. It codes for CASRLGQGNYEQYF.

CDR3 residues: CASSSRLAGASGELFF. In DNA, the CDR3 is TGTGCCAGCAGTAGTAGGCTAGCGGGAGCTAGCGGGGAGCTGTTTTTT. The chain combines TRBV2 with TRBJ2-2, with 10 bases that match TRBD2. Germline V lookup: CDR1 SNHLY, CDR2 FYNNEI. Germline trimming cut 5 bases from V and 7 bases from J; bases unmatched to any gene: 10. CDR3 size: 16 residues. Full variable domain (missing parts from reference TRBV2 and TRBJ2-2): EPEVTQTPSHQVTQMGQEVILRCVPISNHLYFYWYRQILGQKVEFLVSFYNNEISEKSEIFDDQFSVERPDGSNFTLKIRSTKLEDSAMYFCASSSRLAGASGELFFGEGSRLTVL.

The CDR3 sequence: CASSLGGRSYNEQFF. The CDR3 nucleotides read TGTGCCAGCAGCTTGGGCGGGAGGTCCTACAATGAGCAGTTCTTC. This rearrangement joins TRBV5-8 to TRBJ2-1, with 8 nucleotides matching TRBD2. Germline values: CDR1 SGHTS, CDR2 YDEGEE. CDR3 length: 15 amino acids. V gave up 0 bases and J gave up 1 base; unmatched junction bases: 0. The variable domain in full, with the rest retrieved from reference TRBV5-8 and TRBJ2-1, is EAGVTQSPTHLIKTRGQQATLRCSPISGHTSVYWYQQALGLGLQFLLWYDEGEERNRGNFPPRFSGRQFPNYSSELNVNALELEDSALYLCASSLGGRSYNEQFFGPGTRLTVL.

This chain joins TRBV4-3 and TRBJ1-2; D remains unclear. Trimming stripped 1 base from V and 0 bases from J, with 12 bases between. Germline V CDR1 and CDR2: LGHNA, YSLEER. The CDR3 is made up of 16 amino acids. In DNA form, the CDR3 reads TGCGCCAGCAGCCAAGTGAACCGGGGTACTAACTATGGCTACACCTTC. Translated: CASSQVNRGTNYGYTF.

The V call is TRBV27, the J call TRBJ2-7; tentatively, D is TRBD1 (5 bases). The V end was cut by 6 bases, the J end by 5 bases, with 20 bases between. Germline V gene data show CDR1 as MNHEY and CDR2 as SMNVEV (reference sequence). The CDR3 is 15 amino acids. The CDR3 bases are TGTGCCAGCAGATCCATCAGGCAGGGCTTCCACGAGCAGTACTTC. The encoded protein is CASRSIRQGFHEQYF.

This rearrangement joins TRBV2 to TRBJ2-2; D unresolved. Trimming left V 6 bases short and J 11 bases short, with 19 bases between. The CDR3 contains 14 residues. Germline-derived CDR1 and CDR2 are SNHLY and FYNNEI. The DNA of the CDR3 is TGTGCCAGCAGGATGGATCTAGTTAGGTCAGAGCTGTTTTTT. Amino acids: CASRMDLVRSELFF.

The rearrangement uses TRBV28 and TRBJ2-7, with TRBD2 matching 13 bases. Germline V gene lookup returns CDR1 MDHEN and CDR2 SYDVKM. Losses at the gene ends were 6 bases for V and 5 bases for J; bases not matched to a gene: 7. This CDR3 region has 15 residues. CDR3 residues: CASRQRTSGSHEQYF. The CDR3 nucleotides are TGTGCCAGCAGACAACGGACTAGCGGGAGCCACGAGCAGTACTTC.

This chain joins TRBV6-6 and TRBJ2-7, with a tentative D call TRBD2 (6 bases). V lost 6 bases to trimming and J lost 5 bases, with 8 bases between them. Per germline, CDR1 MNHNY and CDR2 SVGAGI (reference sequence). This CDR3 has 11 amino acids. The CDR3 sequence is CASSRLDEQYF. CDR3 coding DNA: TGTGCCAGCAGCCGACTAGACGAGCAGTACTTC.

V usage is TRBV6-5 and J usage is TRBJ2-7; TRBD2 aligns across 9 bases. Germline V CDR1 and CDR2: MNHEY, SVGAGI. Trimming removed 4 bases from V and 3 bases from J; junction bases left unmatched: 1. The CDR3 extends over 13 amino acids. The CDR3 here is CASSLAGVYEQYF. The CDR3 nucleotides are TGTGCCAGCAGTTTAGCGGGAGTCTACGAGCAGTACTTC.

The rearrangement joins TRBV6-5 to TRBJ1-3; D is uncertain. V lost 5 bases to trimming and J lost 0 bases, with 8 bases between them. The CDR3 is made up of 14 amino acids. CDR1 MNHEY and CDR2 SVGAGI come from the germline V gene. DNA of the CDR3: TGTGCCAGCAGTGGCTCCATCTCTGGAAACACCATATATTTT. This codes for CASSGSISGNTIYF.

The genes are TRBV28 and TRBJ1-5; 8 bases line up with TRBD1. This CDR3 contains 16 residues. CDR1 MDHEN and CDR2 SYDVKM come from the germline V gene. Germline trimming cut 4 bases from V and 3 bases from J; bases unmatched to any gene: 8. As DNA, the CDR3 is TGTGCCAGCAGTTCAGGGGACAGGATATACAATCAGCCCCAGCATTTT. Translation gives CASSSGDRIYNQPQHF. Based on the CDR3 plus reference TRBV28 and TRBJ1-5, the full variable domain is DVKVTQSSRYLVKRTGEKVFLECVQDMDHENMFWYRQDPGLGLRLIYFSYDVKMKEKGDIPEGYSVSREKKERFSLILESASTNQTSMYLCASSSGDRIYNQPQHFGDGTRLSIL.

The genes are TRBV18 and TRBJ2-5; a weak D match, TRBD2 (6 bases). The germline V gene has CDR1 KGHSH and CDR2 LQKENI. V lost 0 bases to trimming and J lost 1 base, with 18 bases between them. The CDR3 covers 18 residues. CDR3 sequence (DNA): TGTGCCAGCTCACCACCGAGGGGTTACGGGAGCCTCCAAGAGACCCAGTACTTC. Its translation: CASSPPRGYGSLQETQYF.

CDR3 nucleotides: TGTGCCAGCAGCACAGGGACTAGCGGGACGGGAGATACGCAGTATTTT. It specifies CASSTGTSGTGDTQYF. This chain joins TRBV7-2 and TRBJ2-3; TRBD2 agrees at 13 bases. Germline lookup yields CDR1 SGHTA and CDR2 FQGNSA. V lost 5 bases and J lost 5; bases outside the gene matches: 7. CDR3 length: 16 amino acids.

Here the CDR3 DNA reads TGCGCCAGCAGCCTACAAGATTGGGGGAGGACTGAAGCTTTCTTT. Protein sequence: CASSLQDWGRTEAFF. J is TRBJ1-1 and V is TRBV4-1; TRBD1 might be the D (5 bases). Trimming removed 4 bases from V and 5 bases from J, with 17 bases in between. CDR1 is MGHRA, CDR2 YSYEKL, per germline. The CDR3 spans 15 residues.

The chain couples TRBV5-5 to TRBJ2-1, with D possibly TRBD1 on 6 matching bases. Trimming left V 0 bases short and J 4 bases short, with 11 bases between. Germline V gene data show CDR1 as SGHKS and CDR2 as YYEKEE (reference sequence). The CDR3 is 15 residues long. The CDR3 DNA reads as TGTGCCAGCAGCTTGGATCAGGGGATTTACAATGAGCAGTTCTTC. Translated: CASSLDQGIYNEQFF.

The chain employs TRBV27 and TRBJ2-7, with a possible D match to TRBD1 (6 bases). Trimming took 5 bases from V and 2 from J, leaving 19 bases between them. This CDR3 is built from 16 residues. Germline V CDR1 and CDR2: MNHEY, SMNVEV (reference sequence). The CDR3 reads CASSRTGRDKAYEQYF. Here the CDR3 DNA reads TGTGCCAGCAGTAGAACAGGCCGGGACAAAGCCTACGAGCAGTACTTC.

This chain connects TRBV19 to TRBJ2-7; D is perhaps TRBD1 (6 bases). Germline V gene lookup returns CDR1 LNHDA and CDR2 SQIVND (reference sequence). V lost 6 bases to trimming and J lost 1 base, with 10 bases between them. The CDR3 runs 13 residues. CDR3 sequence: CASRGRGSYEQYF. CDR3 DNA: TGTGCCAGTAGGGGCAGGGGTTCCTACGAGCAGTACTTC.

The V gene is TRBV29-1, the J gene TRBJ2-7, with 8 bases lining up with TRBD2. The CDR3 is 15 amino acids. Germline trimming cut 6 bases from V and 1 base from J; bases unmatched to any gene: 11. Per germline, CDR1 SQVTM and CDR2 ANQGSEA. The CDR3 is CSVGDGTRESYEQYF. The CDR3 coding sequence is TGCAGCGTCGGGGACGGGACTAGAGAATCCTACGAGCAGTACTTC.

The chain employs TRBV10-3 and TRBJ1-1; 11 nucleotides agree with TRBD1. CDR1 and CDR2 from the germline V gene are ENHRY and SYGVKD. With 10 bases clipped from V and 1 base from J, the junction kept 11 bases outside the gene matches. The CDR3 is 16 amino acids. CDR3 nucleotides: TGTGCCACGGGACAGGGGGGATTTTTGGGGAACACTGAAGCTTTCTTT. It translates to CATGQGGFLGNTEAFF.

The chain carries TRBV7-9 and TRBJ2-2; 12 bases match TRBD1. Germline CDR1 SEHNR, CDR2 FQNEAQ (reference sequence). V lost 4 bases, J lost 3 bases, and 6 bases stayed unmatched. The CDR3 extends over 17 amino acids. The CDR3 DNA reads as TGTGCCAGCAGCTCGAGGGACAGGGGGCTGCACACCGGGGAGCTGTTTTTT. It encodes CASSSRDRGLHTGELFF.

The genes are TRBV7-2 and TRBJ1-2, with 11 bases aligning to TRBD1. Germline V gene sequence: CDR1 SGHTA, CDR2 FQGNSA. CDR3 length equals 16 residues. V lost 5 bases to trimming and J lost 8 bases; unmatched junction nucleotides: 13. The CDR3 nucleotides are TGTGCCAGCAGCCTACTCCCGGACAGGGGGCGTGGAGGCTACACCTTC. Translated: CASSLLPDRGRGGYTF.

The chain carries TRBV6-1 and TRBJ1-1; D is undetermined. The CDR3 contains 13 residues. Germline lookup yields CDR1 MNHNS and CDR2 SASEGT. Trimming stripped 4 bases from V and 0 bases from J, with 6 bases between. DNA of the CDR3: TGTGCCAGCAGTGCACATATGAACACTGAAGCTTTCTTT. Translated: CASSAHMNTEAFF.

The chain uses TRBV5-8 and TRBJ2-5, with TRBD2 matching 7 bases. Germline CDR1 SGHTS, CDR2 YDEGEE. V lost 4 bases and J lost 1; bases outside the gene matches: 7. The CDR3 sequence is 15 residues long. In DNA form, the CDR3 reads TGTGCCAGCAGCCTGTTACTAGCGCCCCAAGAGACCCAGTACTTC. Its translation: CASSLLLAPQETQYF.